These 31 T cell receptor beta chains came from one sample sequenced in a study of T cells in Graves' hyperthyroidism and ophthalmopathy. It was RNA transcripts that yielded the amplified TCR beta CDR3 regions. Initially, a first-round RT-PCR of the TCR CDR3 employed the HTBI primer set. TCRdb passed the multiplex PCR reads through MiXCR, listing each CDR3 protein once. Among about 350,000 distinct CDR3 sequences, approximately 15% were seen once, and the ten largest hold 20% to 25%. The source material was blood. Every receptor here comes from a woman aged 30 to 39 with Graves' hyperthyroidism.

There are many counts of this clonotype. The V and J genes are TRBV10-3 and TRBJ2-4, with 7 bases that match TRBD1. V lost 10 bases, J lost 6 bases, and 9 bases stayed unmatched. CDR3 length: 13 amino acids. The germline gives CDR1 ENHRY, CDR2 SYGVKD. This CDR3 reads CATQRGLGNIQYF. The CDR3 bases are TGTGCCACCCAAAGGGGGCTCGGAAACATTCAGTACTTC.

This clonotype was counted many times. The chain is built from TRBV6-1 and TRBJ1-2, with D unresolved. Germline lookup yields CDR1 MNHNS and CDR2 SASEGT. Trimming removed 6 bases at V and 4 bases at J, with 21 bases between. The CDR3 is made up of 16 amino acids. The CDR3 is CASSRAVKPVVYGYTF. The CDR3 nucleotides read TGTGCCAGCAGCCGGGCGGTAAAACCGGTCGTCTATGGCTACACCTTC.

This clonotype was recorded a few times. The rearrangement uses TRBV6-5 and TRBJ2-3; weak D call: TRBD2 (5 bases). The CDR3 loop spans 18 amino acids. Per the germline V gene, CDR1 is MNHEY and CDR2 is SVGAGI. V lost 0 bases, J lost 0 bases, and 16 bases lay in between. DNA of the CDR3: TGTGCCAGCAGTTACTCAGTTTTAGGGAGAGCTAGCACAGATACGCAGTATTTT. Residues: CASSYSVLGRASTDTQYF.

The chain combines TRBV28 with TRBJ1-3; D gene uncertain. The V end was cut by 7 bases, the J end by 0 bases, with 10 bases between. The length of the CDR3 is 14 residues. In germline, CDR1 is MDHEN, CDR2 SYDVKM. The CDR3 protein is CASMDSSSGNTIYF. The CDR3 DNA is TGTGCCAGCATGGACTCAAGCTCTGGAAACACCATATATTTT.

The table lists this clonotype with many counts. CDR3 sequence reads: CASSYTPSYEQYF. Written as DNA, the CDR3 is TGTGCCAGCAGTTACACGCCTTCATACGAGCAGTACTTC. The chain employs TRBV6-2 or TRBV6-3 and TRBJ2-7; D ambiguous. Looked up from germline, CDR1 is MNHEY and CDR2 is SVGEGT. V lost 2 bases and J lost 4, with 9 bases in between. CDR3 length equals 13 residues.

This clonotype came up many times. The rearrangement uses TRBV28 and TRBJ2-7, with D possibly TRBD2 on 5 matching bases. Germline V gene sequence: CDR1 MDHEN, CDR2 SYDVKM. The V and J ends lost 8 bases and 4 bases respectively, with 15 bases between them. This CDR3 has 13 amino acids. CDR3 region: CASGSALTYEQYF. The CDR3 DNA reads TGTGCCAGCGGTAGCGCCCTGACTTACGAGCAGTACTTC.

The sample holds many counts of this clonotype. The rearrangement links TRBV20-1 to TRBJ2-1, with D possibly matching TRBD2 (5 bases). The CDR3 is 14 residues long. The V gene's germline CDR1 is DFQATT and CDR2 SNEGSKA (reference sequence). The V end lost 5 bases, the J end lost 2 bases, and 13 bases lay between the germline ends. Here the CDR3 reads CSAPGLATYNEQFF. The DNA for the CDR3 is TGCAGTGCTCCCGGACTGGCGACCTACAATGAGCAGTTCTTC.

The chain combines TRBV20-1 with TRBJ2-7; 8 nucleotides match TRBD1. V lost 1 base to trimming and J lost 5 bases; unmatched junction nucleotides: 13. The CDR3 contains 16 residues. CDR1 and CDR2 from the germline V gene are DFQATT and SNEGSKA (reference sequence). This chain's CDR3 is CSARVATGTGLNEQYF. The CDR3 coding sequence is TGCAGTGCTAGAGTAGCTACCGGGACAGGCTTAAACGAGCAGTACTTC.

The J gene is TRBJ2-2, the V gene TRBV6-5; D unresolved. The CDR3 is 16 amino acids. Germline V gene sequence: CDR1 MNHEY, CDR2 SVGAGI. Trimming shortened V by 3 bases and J by 5 bases, and 16 bases separated the two germline ends. The CDR3 loop reads CASSYIAPTNTGELFF. DNA for the CDR3: TGTGCCAGCAGTTATATCGCCCCGACAAATACCGGGGAGCTGTTTTTT.

By its share, this clonotype is medium-sized. V usage is TRBV6-1 and J usage is TRBJ1-5; a weak D match, TRBD1 (5 bases). Trimming stripped 2 bases from V and 6 bases from J, with 11 bases between. Germline lookup yields CDR1 MNHNS and CDR2 SASEGT. This CDR3 contains 14 residues. CDR3 sequence: CASSEPGGSQPQHF. The CDR3 DNA is TGTGCCAGCAGTGAACCTGGGGGGAGTCAGCCCCAGCATTTT.

This clonotype was detected ten times or more. The V call is TRBV6-1, the J call TRBJ1-5; TRBD1 might be the D (5 bases). This CDR3 has 15 amino acids. The germline V gene encodes CDR1 MNHNS and CDR2 SASEGT. V lost 6 bases and J lost 0, with 12 bases in between. DNA for the CDR3: TGTGCCAGCAGCCAGGGCACTTATAGCAATCAGCCCCAGCATTTT. As protein: CASSQGTYSNQPQHF.

There are a few counts of this clonotype. V gene TRBV24-1 combines with J gene TRBJ2-7; D perhaps matches TRBD1 (6 bases). The CDR3 sequence is 15 residues long. In germline, CDR1 is KGHDR, CDR2 SFDVKD. V was cut by 6 bases and J by 0 bases, with 14 bases left in between. The CDR3 reads CATSQQGSHSYEQYF. The CDR3 DNA is TGTGCCACCAGTCAGCAGGGGTCACACTCCTACGAGCAGTACTTC.

The chain has TRBV6-1 and TRBJ2-2; 7 bases fit TRBD2. The CDR3 totals 14 residues. Germline V gives CDR1 MNHNS, CDR2 SASEGT. With V trimmed by 6 bases and J by 7 bases, 8 bases remained unmatched. CDR3 bases: TGTGCCAGCAGCTTCGGGAGGTCGGGCGGGGAGCTGTTTTTT. Translation: CASSFGRSGGELFF.

This clonotype was detected ten times or more. This rearrangement joins TRBV20-1 to TRBJ1-4; D remains unclear. The CDR3 is made up of 13 amino acids. Trimming took 1 base from V and 8 from J, leaving 11 bases between them. Germline values: CDR1 DFQATT, CDR2 SNEGSKA (reference sequence). For the CDR3, the DNA is TGCAGTGCTAGAGCGGTCTTCGAGGAAAAACTGTTTTTT. Protein: CSARAVFEEKLFF.

This clonotype was seen many times. The DNA for the CDR3 is TGTGCCAGCAGTGAATTTTTCCCAGGCCGCAATCAGCCCCAGCATTTT. Translated: CASSEFFPGRNQPQHF. The chain uses TRBV6-1 and TRBJ1-5; no definite D call. Looked up from germline, CDR1 is MNHNS and CDR2 is SASEGT. V was cut by 2 bases and J by 2 bases, with 13 bases left in between. The CDR3 loop spans 16 amino acids.

The V gene is TRBV7-9, the J gene TRBJ2-2, with D tentatively TRBD2 (5 bases). The CDR3 spans 16 residues. The germline V and J ends were trimmed by 0 bases and 1 base, with 9 bases remaining between them. In germline, CDR1 is SEHNR, CDR2 FQNEAQ (reference sequence). The CDR3, as DNA: TGTGCCAGCAGCTTAGCCCCCGCGGGGAACACCGGGGAGCTGTTTTTT. Protein sequence: CASSLAPAGNTGELFF.

This clonotype was observed a few times. The rearrangement links TRBV9 to TRBJ2-7; 11 nucleotides align to TRBD1. The germline V gene encodes CDR1 SGDLS and CDR2 YYNGEE. The CDR3 extends over 15 amino acids. V lost 2 bases, J lost 3 bases, and 4 bases stayed unmatched. CDR3 sequence reads: CASSVGQGAGYEQYF. The CDR3 DNA follows: TGTGCCAGCAGCGTTGGACAGGGGGCCGGCTACGAGCAGTACTTC.

The chain joins TRBV5-1 to TRBJ1-2, with D perhaps TRBD1 (5 bases). Trimming stripped 0 bases from V and 7 bases from J, with 10 bases between. This CDR3 spans 13 amino acids. CDR1 and CDR2 from the germline V gene are SGHRS and YFSETQ. The CDR3 region is CASSLEGFGGYTF. Written as DNA, the CDR3 is TGCGCCAGCAGCTTGGAGGGGTTTGGTGGCTACACCTTC.

This clonotype was counted at least ten times. This chain uses TRBV5-4 with TRBJ1-1; D uncertain. Germline loops: CDR1 SGHNT, CDR2 YYREEE (reference sequence). V was cut by 4 bases and J by 4 bases, with 11 bases left in between. The CDR3 extends over 13 amino acids. The CDR3 spells CASSLGRVTEAFF. The CDR3 DNA reads as TGTGCCAGCAGCCTAGGACGGGTCACTGAAGCTTTCTTT.

This clonotype showed up just a few times. The V call is TRBV24-1, the J call TRBJ2-6; D not resolved. CDR1 is KGHDR and CDR2 is SFDVKD in the germline V gene. CDR3 length: 15 amino acids. With 4 bases removed from V and 0 bases from J, the gap between germline ends came to 6 bases. CDR3 amino acids: CATSEPNSGANVLTF. The CDR3, as DNA: TGTGCCACCAGTGAACCCAACTCTGGGGCCAACGTCCTGACTTTC.

In its sample, this clonotype was seen a few times. The chain employs TRBV30 and TRBJ2-2; no clear D gene. Trimming left V 5 bases short and J 4 bases short, with 17 bases between. There are 15 residues in the CDR3. The germline CDR1 and CDR2 sequences are GTSNPN and SVGIG (reference sequence). The CDR3 here is CAWAPDPPFTGELFF. The CDR3 DNA reads as TGTGCCTGGGCCCCTGACCCCCCTTTCACCGGGGAGCTGTTTTTT.

There are a few counts of this clonotype. The chain combines TRBV19 with TRBJ2-1; no definite D call. Per germline, CDR1 LNHDA and CDR2 SQIVND (reference sequence). The CDR3 runs to 15 residues. V was trimmed by 7 bases and J by 6 bases, leaving 19 bases between them. CDR3 region: CASTLTFAGVNEQFF. DNA of the CDR3: TGTGCCAGTACCCTAACCTTCGCAGGTGTCAATGAGCAGTTCTTC.

Notes on this clonotype: Since a much larger clone is just one base distant, this may be a read error. The chain carries TRBV7-9 and TRBJ2-5; the match to TRBD1 covers 8 bases. The CDR3 spans 15 residues. Per germline, CDR1 SEHNR and CDR2 FQNEAQ (reference sequence). DNA of the CDR3: TGTGCCAGCAGCTTAAACCCAGGGGGCCAAGGGACCCAGTACTTC. This gives the protein CASSLNPGGQGTQYF.

The V gene is TRBV2, the J gene TRBJ1-2; D unclear. With 4 bases removed from V and 0 bases from J, the gap between germline ends came to 15 bases. From germline, CDR1 is SNHLY and CDR2 FYNNEI. This CDR3 comprises 16 residues. DNA of the CDR3: TGTGCCAGCAGTGTCCAGGTCTTGGCGACTAACTATGGCTACACCTTC. Translation: CASSVQVLATNYGYTF. The full variable domain, with the rest looked up from reference TRBV2 and TRBJ1-2, is EPEVTQTPSHQVTQMGQEVILRCVPISNHLYFYWYRQILGQKVEFLVSFYNNEISEKSEIFDDQFSVERPDGSNFTLKIRSTKLEDSAMYFCASSVQVLATNYGYTFGSGTRLTVV.

This clonotype showed up many times. The chain carries TRBV24-1 and TRBJ2-1; the match to TRBD2 covers 8 bases. Unmatched junction bases numbered 0, after V lost 4 bases and J lost 2 bases. Germline V gene lookup returns CDR1 KGHDR and CDR2 SFDVKD. The length of the CDR3 is 14 residues. The CDR3: CATSEREAYNEQFF. In DNA form, the CDR3 reads TGTGCCACCAGTGAGCGGGAGGCCTACAATGAGCAGTTCTTC.

This clonotype was recorded a few times. V usage is TRBV19 and J usage is TRBJ2-7; tentatively, D is TRBD1 (6 bases). V was shortened by 5 bases and J by 2 bases, with 13 bases between the two germline ends. The CDR3 is 14 residues long. Germline lookup yields CDR1 LNHDA and CDR2 SQIVND (reference sequence). CDR3 protein: CASSHGGDAYEQYF. CDR3 coding DNA: TGTGCCAGTAGTCATGGGGGCGACGCCTACGAGCAGTACTTC.

There are many counts of this clonotype. The chain combines TRBV9 with TRBJ2-5, with D perhaps given as TRBD1 or TRBD2 (5 bases each). Per the germline V gene, CDR1 is SGDLS and CDR2 is YYNGEE. V was shortened by 3 bases and J by 5 bases, with 20 bases between the two germline ends. This CDR3 region has 16 residues. CDR3 region: CASSGRDRLPRETQYF. Here the CDR3 DNA reads TGTGCCAGCAGCGGACGGGACCGACTTCCACGGGAGACCCAGTACTTC.

This clonotype came up many times. The chain couples TRBV10-1 to TRBJ2-5; TRBD2 matches 8 bases. The CDR3 has 16 residues. V gave up 8 bases and J gave up 2 bases; unmatched junction bases: 13. Germline assignment: CDR1 WNHNN and CDR2 SYGVQD (reference sequence). The CDR3 nucleotides are TGCGCCAGCCGATACGGAGGGGGACTAGTTCAAGAGACCCAGTACTTC. Its protein product is CASRYGGGLVQETQYF.

This clonotype was recorded at least ten times. The chain uses TRBV24-1 and TRBJ2-5, with D perhaps TRBD2 (5 bases). This CDR3 is 14 amino acids long. The V gene's germline CDR1 is KGHDR and CDR2 SFDVKD. Trimming pared 1 base from V and 5 bases from J, leaving 10 bases between. The CDR3, as DNA: TGTGCCACCAGTGATTTTGAGGGCGCGGAGACCCAGTACTTC. As protein: CATSDFEGAETQYF.

The rearrangement uses TRBV28 and TRBJ2-3; no clear D. Germline CDR1 reads MDHEN; CDR2 reads SYDVKM. The CDR3 consists of 14 residues. V lost 2 bases, J lost 5 bases, and 11 bases lay in between. In DNA, the CDR3 is TGTGCCAGCAGTTTAGACACTACTCTAGATACGCAGTATTTT. It yields the protein CASSLDTTLDTQYF.

Many counts were recorded for this clonotype. This chain uses TRBV12-3 or TRBV12-4 with TRBJ1-2, with a weak D call TRBD1 (6 bases). Trimming left V 5 bases short and J 7 bases short, with 14 bases between. CDR3 length: 13 residues. CDR3 nucleotides: TGTGCCAGCAGTCCGTTCACAGGGACTGGCTACACCTTC. Protein product: CASSPFTGTGYTF.